This TCR beta chain comes out of a study of patients and donors after allogeneic stem cell transplantation. TCRdb re-derived calls from the RT-PCR reads in MiXCR, one entry per CDR3 protein. Here the sample spans around 240,000 distinct CDR3 sequences, less than 15% being singletons. CDR1 is KGHSH and CDR2 is LQKENI in the germline V gene. V was pared by 5 bases and J by 7 bases, with 17 bases of the junction left unmatched. This CDR3 has 19 residues. This clonotype appeared a few times. The sample comprised blood, either unsorted or a sorted T cell fraction (not recorded which). The chain uses TRBV18 and TRBJ2-1; 13 nucleotides agree with TRBD2. The TCR was taken from a human donor who was either an allogeneic HSCT recipient or a stem cell or donor lymphocyte infusion donor (not recorded which). It is not recorded whose cells these are; they may come from a transplant donor. CDR3 loop: CASSSTAPRLAGGGNEQFF. The CDR3 bases are TGTGCCAGCTCATCCACCGCTCCACGACTAGCGGGAGGAGGAAATGAGCAGTTCTTC.